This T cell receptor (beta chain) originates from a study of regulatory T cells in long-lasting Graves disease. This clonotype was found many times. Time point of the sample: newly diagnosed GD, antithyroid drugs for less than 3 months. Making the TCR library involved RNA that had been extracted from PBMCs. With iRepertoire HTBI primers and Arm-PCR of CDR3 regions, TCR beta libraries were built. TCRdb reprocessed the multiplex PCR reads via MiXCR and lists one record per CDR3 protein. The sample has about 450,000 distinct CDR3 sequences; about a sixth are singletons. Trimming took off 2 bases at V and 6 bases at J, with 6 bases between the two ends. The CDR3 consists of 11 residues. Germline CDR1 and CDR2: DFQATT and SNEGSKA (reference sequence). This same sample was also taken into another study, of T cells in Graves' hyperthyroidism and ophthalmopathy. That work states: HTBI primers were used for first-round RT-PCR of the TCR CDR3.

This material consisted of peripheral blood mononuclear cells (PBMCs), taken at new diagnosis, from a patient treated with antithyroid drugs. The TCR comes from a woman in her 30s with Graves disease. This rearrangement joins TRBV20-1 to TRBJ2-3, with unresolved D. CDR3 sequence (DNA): TGCAGTGCTAGACAGTCTGATACGCAGTATTTT. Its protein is CSARQSDTQYF.